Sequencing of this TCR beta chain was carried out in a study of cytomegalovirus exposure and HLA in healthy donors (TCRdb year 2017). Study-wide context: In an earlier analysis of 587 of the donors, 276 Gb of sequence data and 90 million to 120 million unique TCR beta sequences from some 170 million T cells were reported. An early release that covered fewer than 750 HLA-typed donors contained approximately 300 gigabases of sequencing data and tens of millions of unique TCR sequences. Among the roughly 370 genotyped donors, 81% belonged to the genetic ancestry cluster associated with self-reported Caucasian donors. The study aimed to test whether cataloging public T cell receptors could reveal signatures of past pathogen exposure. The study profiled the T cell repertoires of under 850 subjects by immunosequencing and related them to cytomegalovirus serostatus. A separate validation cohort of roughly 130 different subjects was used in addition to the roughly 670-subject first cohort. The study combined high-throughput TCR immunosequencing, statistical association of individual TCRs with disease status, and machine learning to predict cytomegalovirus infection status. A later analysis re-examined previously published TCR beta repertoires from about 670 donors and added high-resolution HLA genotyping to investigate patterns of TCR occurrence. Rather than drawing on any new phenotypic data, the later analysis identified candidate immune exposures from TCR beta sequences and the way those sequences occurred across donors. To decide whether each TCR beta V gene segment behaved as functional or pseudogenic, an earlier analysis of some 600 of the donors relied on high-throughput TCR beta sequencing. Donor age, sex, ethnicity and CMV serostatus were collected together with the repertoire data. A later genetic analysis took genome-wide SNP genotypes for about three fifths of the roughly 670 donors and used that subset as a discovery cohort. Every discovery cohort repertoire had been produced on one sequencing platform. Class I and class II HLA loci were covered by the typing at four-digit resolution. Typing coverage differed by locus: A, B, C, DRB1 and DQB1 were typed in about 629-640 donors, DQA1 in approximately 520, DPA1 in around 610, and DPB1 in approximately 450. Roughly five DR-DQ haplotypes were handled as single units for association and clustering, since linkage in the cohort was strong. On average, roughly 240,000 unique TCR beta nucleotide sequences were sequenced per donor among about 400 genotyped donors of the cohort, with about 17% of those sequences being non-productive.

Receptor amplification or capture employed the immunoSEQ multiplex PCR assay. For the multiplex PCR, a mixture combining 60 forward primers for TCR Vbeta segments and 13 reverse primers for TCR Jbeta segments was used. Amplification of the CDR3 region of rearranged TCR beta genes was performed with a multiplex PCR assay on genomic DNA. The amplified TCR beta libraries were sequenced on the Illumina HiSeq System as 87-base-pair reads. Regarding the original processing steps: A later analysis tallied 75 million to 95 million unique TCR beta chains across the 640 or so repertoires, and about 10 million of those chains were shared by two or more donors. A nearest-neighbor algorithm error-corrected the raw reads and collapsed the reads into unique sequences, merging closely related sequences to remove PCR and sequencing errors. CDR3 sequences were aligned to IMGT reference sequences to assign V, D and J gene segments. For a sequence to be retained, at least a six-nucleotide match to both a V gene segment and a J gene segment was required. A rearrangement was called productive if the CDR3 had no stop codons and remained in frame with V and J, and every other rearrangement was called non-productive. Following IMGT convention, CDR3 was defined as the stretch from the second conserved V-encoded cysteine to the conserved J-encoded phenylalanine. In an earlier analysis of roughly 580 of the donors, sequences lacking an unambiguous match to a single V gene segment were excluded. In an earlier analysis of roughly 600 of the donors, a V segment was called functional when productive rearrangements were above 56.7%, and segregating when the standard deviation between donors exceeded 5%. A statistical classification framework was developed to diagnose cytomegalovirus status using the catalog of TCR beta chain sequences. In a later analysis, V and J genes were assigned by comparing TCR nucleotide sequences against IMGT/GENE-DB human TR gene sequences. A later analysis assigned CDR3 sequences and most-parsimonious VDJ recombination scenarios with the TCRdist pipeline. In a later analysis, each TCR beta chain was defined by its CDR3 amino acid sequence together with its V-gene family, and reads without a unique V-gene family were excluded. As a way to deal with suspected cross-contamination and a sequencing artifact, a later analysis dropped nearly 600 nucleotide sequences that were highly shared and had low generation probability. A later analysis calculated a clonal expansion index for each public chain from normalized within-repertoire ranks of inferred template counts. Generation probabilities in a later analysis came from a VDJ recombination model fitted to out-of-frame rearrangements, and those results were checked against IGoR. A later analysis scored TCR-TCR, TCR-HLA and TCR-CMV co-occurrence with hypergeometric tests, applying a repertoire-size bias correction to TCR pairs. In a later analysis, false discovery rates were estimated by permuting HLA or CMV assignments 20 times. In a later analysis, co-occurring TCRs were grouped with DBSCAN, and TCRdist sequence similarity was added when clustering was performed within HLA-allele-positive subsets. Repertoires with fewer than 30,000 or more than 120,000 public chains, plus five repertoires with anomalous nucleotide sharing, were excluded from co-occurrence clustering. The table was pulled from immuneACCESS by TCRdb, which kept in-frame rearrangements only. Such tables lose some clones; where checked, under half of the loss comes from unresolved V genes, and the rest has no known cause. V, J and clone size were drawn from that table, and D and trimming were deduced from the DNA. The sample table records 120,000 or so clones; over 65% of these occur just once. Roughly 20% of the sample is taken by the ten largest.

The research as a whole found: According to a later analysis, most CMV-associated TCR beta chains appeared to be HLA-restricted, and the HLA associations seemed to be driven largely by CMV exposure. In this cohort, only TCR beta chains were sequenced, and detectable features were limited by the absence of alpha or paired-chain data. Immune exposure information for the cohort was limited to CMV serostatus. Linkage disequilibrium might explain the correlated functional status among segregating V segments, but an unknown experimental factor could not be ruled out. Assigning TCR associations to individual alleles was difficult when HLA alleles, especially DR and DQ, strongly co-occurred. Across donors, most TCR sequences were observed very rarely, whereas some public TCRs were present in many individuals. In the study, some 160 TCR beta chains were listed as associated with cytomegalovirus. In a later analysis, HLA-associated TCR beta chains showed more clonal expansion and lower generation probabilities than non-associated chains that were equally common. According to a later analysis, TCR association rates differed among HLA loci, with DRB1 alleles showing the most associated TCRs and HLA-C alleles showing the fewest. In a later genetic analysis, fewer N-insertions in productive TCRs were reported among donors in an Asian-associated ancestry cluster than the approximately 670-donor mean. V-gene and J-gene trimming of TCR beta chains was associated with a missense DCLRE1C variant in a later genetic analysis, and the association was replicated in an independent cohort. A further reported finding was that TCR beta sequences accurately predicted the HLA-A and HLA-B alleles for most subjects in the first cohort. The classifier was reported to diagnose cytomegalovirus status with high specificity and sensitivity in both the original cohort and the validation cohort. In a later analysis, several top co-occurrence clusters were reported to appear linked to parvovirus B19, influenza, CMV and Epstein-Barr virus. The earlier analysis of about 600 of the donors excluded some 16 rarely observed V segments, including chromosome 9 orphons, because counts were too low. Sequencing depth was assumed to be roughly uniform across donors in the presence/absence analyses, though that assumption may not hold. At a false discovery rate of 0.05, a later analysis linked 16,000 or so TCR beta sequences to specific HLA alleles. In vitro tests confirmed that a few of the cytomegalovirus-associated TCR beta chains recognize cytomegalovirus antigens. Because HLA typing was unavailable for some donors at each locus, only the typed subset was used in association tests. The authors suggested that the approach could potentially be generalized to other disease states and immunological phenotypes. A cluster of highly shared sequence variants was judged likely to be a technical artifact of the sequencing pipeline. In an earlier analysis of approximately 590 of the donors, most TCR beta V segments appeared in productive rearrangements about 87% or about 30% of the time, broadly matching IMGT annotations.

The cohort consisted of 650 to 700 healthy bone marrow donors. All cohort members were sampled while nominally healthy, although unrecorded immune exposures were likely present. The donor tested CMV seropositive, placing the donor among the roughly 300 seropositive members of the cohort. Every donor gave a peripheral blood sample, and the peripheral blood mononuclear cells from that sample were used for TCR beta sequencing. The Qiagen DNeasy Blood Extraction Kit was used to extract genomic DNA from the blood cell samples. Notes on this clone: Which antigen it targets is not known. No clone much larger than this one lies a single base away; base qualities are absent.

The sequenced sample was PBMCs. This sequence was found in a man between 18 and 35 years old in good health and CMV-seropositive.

Read as DNA, the sequence is TGTGCCAGTAGTATATTTTCAGGGGGGTCGGACGAGCAGTACTTC. It translates as CASSIFSGGSDEQYF. In this chain, TRBV19 is recombined with TRBJ2-7, and possibly TRBD1, on 7 matching bases. At the junction V is shortened by 2 bases and J by 5 bases, with 16 bases in between. CDR1 and CDR2 are drawn from the germline V gene (reference sequence): LNHDA, SQIVND. The cysteine opens and the phenylalanine closes a CDR3 of 15 amino acids. The kept DNA is CDR3 alone, 45 bases in frame from the first base.